This TCR beta chain is from a study of blood T cell repertoires in COVID-19. About the study: COVID-19 samples from acute and convalescent phases originated in the United States, Italy and Spain. The cDNA or gDNA used as material had been derived from T cells, B-cell-depleted T cells, or PBMCs.

There are 17 residues in the CDR3. With 6 bases clipped from V and 2 bases from J, the junction kept 13 bases outside the gene matches. CDR1 and CDR2 from the germline V gene are LNHDA and SQIVND (reference sequence). Methods used by the authors: Estimation of nucleated cell counts relied on the amplification of reference gene primers. This table comes from immunoSEQ multiplex PCR, and its TCRdb copy is limited to in-frame clones, with some not included. Clone size and the V and J calls come from that table; the DNA yielded D and trimming. The sample has about 140,000 clones, 75% to 85% seen once. This sequence originates from a man aged 65 to 79 who had recovered from COVID-19. The chain employs TRBV19 and TRBJ2-1; 7 bases are a match to TRBD1. Material: peripheral blood. The CDR3 region is CASRSDRAYGPYNEQFF. CDR3 bases: TGTGCCAGTAGAAGCGACAGGGCGTATGGCCCCTACAATGAGCAGTTCTTC.